This is a list of T cell receptor beta chains from one sample in a study of cytomegalovirus exposure and HLA in healthy donors. Generated by immunoSEQ multiplex PCR, the TCRdb table keeps only in-frame clones and is missing some. The sample lists 150,000 to 200,000 clones; 77% were seen once. The sample comprised PBMCs. The receptors shown here come from a woman aged 30 to 39 in good health and CMV-seronegative. CDR3s include the opening cysteine and the closing phenylalanine or tryptophan. The D gene is left open where the match is weak. Where a row states a size, it is once, few, many or the class of an expanded clone; other rows omit it.

CDR3 DNA: TGTGCCAGCAGTTTACCCTCTTTCGGGGTGGCGGGCTACACCTTC
CDR3 protein: CASSLPSFGVAGYTF
clone size: few
J gene: TRBJ1-2
D gene: .
V gene: TRBV28

CDR3 DNA: TGTGCCAGCAGCCCGCCAGGGGGCTCAGGCTCTGGAAACACCATATATTTT
CDR3 protein: CASSPPGGSGSGNTIYF
clone size: .
J gene: TRBJ1-3
D gene: TRBD1
V gene: TRBV4-2

CDR3 DNA: TGTGCCAGTAGTATTGGGGACAGGGGGCACCTTTATAGCAATCAGCCCCAGCATTTT
CDR3 protein: CASSIGDRGHLYSNQPQHF
clone size: once
J gene: TRBJ1-5
D gene: TRBD1
V gene: TRBV19

CDR3 DNA: TGTGCCAGCAGCTCCGATAGCGGGGGCGTCACCGGGGAGCTGTTTTTT
CDR3 protein: CASSSDSGGVTGELFF
clone size: .
J gene: TRBJ2-2
D gene: TRBD2
V gene: TRBV5-4

CDR3 DNA: TGTGCCAGTTCGACTAGCGGTTACAATGAGCAGTTCTTC
CDR3 protein: CASSTSGYNEQFF
clone size: .
J gene: TRBJ2-1
D gene: TRBD2
V gene: TRBV27

CDR3 DNA: TGTGCCAGCAGCGTGTCTCCGGCACAGGAAGCTTTCTTT
CDR3 protein: CASSVSPAQEAFF
clone size: .
J gene: TRBJ1-1
D gene: .
V gene: TRBV9

CDR3 DNA: TGCGCCAGCAGCCAAGATACGGAGAACAATGAGCAGTTCTTC
CDR3 protein: CASSQDTENNEQFF
clone size: .
J gene: TRBJ2-1
D gene: .
V gene: TRBV4-3

CDR3 DNA: TGTGCCAGTAGTATGTCCCCGACTAGCGGGGCAGGGGAGCTGTTTTTT
CDR3 protein: CASSMSPTSGAGELFF
clone size: .
J gene: TRBJ2-2
D gene: TRBD2
V gene: TRBV19

CDR3 DNA: TGTGCCAGCAGTGGCCCCGAGGACAGCCGATATGGGGGCTACACCTTC
CDR3 protein: CASSGPEDSRYGGYTF
clone size: .
J gene: TRBJ1-2
D gene: .
V gene: TRBV25-1

CDR3 DNA: TGCGCCAGCAGCCACCACTCTGGAAACACCATATATTTT
CDR3 protein: CASSHHSGNTIYF
clone size: once
J gene: TRBJ1-3
D gene: .
V gene: TRBV4-1

CDR3 DNA: TGTGCCAGCAGCTTATACGGAGGTCACAACACTGAAGCTTTCTTT
CDR3 protein: CASSLYGGHNTEAFF
clone size: .
J gene: TRBJ1-1
D gene: .
V gene: TRBV7-6

CDR3 DNA: TGCAGTGCGGGGACAGAGATTGGAGCTTTCTTT
CDR3 protein: CSAGTEIGAFF
clone size: .
J gene: TRBJ1-1
D gene: TRBD1
V gene: TRBV20-1

CDR3 DNA: TGTGCCAGCGGCCAGGGGGTACTGGGAGAGACCCAGTACTTC
CDR3 protein: CASGQGVLGETQYF
clone size: .
J gene: TRBJ2-5
D gene: TRBD1
V gene: TRBV27

CDR3 DNA: TGTGCCAGTAGTATAGATTCAAGCGGGAGTCAATATGAGCAGTTCTTC
CDR3 protein: CASSIDSSGSQYEQFF
clone size: few
J gene: TRBJ2-1
D gene: TRBD2
V gene: TRBV19

CDR3 DNA: TGTGCCAGTAAGATAGGAGGTCGCAACACTGAAGCTTTCTTT
CDR3 protein: CASKIGGRNTEAFF
clone size: .
J gene: TRBJ1-1
D gene: .
V gene: TRBV19

CDR3 DNA: TGCGCCAGCAGCTTGAGGCGACTAGCGGGGGGGAACTCCTACGAGCAGTACTTC
CDR3 protein: CASSLRRLAGGNSYEQYF
clone size: .
J gene: TRBJ2-7
D gene: TRBD2
V gene: TRBV5-1

CDR3 DNA: TGTGCCAGCAGTTTTTGGGGAGCGGGAGACCCTAAAGAGACCCAGTACTTC
CDR3 protein: CASSFWGAGDPKETQYF
clone size: .
J gene: TRBJ2-5
D gene: TRBD2
V gene: TRBV27

CDR3 DNA: TGTGCCAGCAGTGAACCGGGAGCGGGAGAGACCCAGTACTTC
CDR3 protein: CASSEPGAGETQYF
clone size: once
J gene: TRBJ2-5
D gene: .
V gene: TRBV25-1

CDR3 DNA: TGTGCCATCAGTGGAGGAGGGTTAGATGGCTACACCTTC
CDR3 protein: CAISGGGLDGYTF
clone size: few
J gene: TRBJ1-2
D gene: .
V gene: TRBV10-3

CDR3 DNA: TGCGCCAGCAGCACCGCCGGGACTAGTTTCTCCGAGCAGTACTTC
CDR3 protein: CASSTAGTSFSEQYF
clone size: once
J gene: TRBJ2-7
D gene: TRBD2
V gene: TRBV5-1

CDR3 DNA: TGCGCCAGCAGCACGTCCGAACTCTCGCAGGGGAGTAGCACAGATACGCAGTATTTT
CDR3 protein: CASSTSELSQGSSTDTQYF
clone size: .
J gene: TRBJ2-3
D gene: .
V gene: TRBV10-1

CDR3 DNA: TGCGCCAGCAGCCAAGGGACAGGGTTCACCTACGAGCAGTACTTC
CDR3 protein: CASSQGTGFTYEQYF
clone size: once
J gene: TRBJ2-7
D gene: TRBD1
V gene: TRBV4-3

CDR3 DNA: TGCGCCAGCAGCTTGCGCAGCTCCTACGAGCAGTACTTC
CDR3 protein: CASSLRSSYEQYF
clone size: .
J gene: TRBJ2-7
D gene: .
V gene: TRBV5-1

CDR3 DNA: TGCAGCGCTCAGACAGGGGCTAGGGAAAAACTGTTTTTT
CDR3 protein: CSAQTGAREKLFF
clone size: .
J gene: TRBJ1-4
D gene: TRBD1
V gene: TRBV29-1

CDR3 DNA: TGTGCCAGCAGTCTGACAGAGAGGACTAACTATGGCTACACCTTC
CDR3 protein: CASSLTERTNYGYTF
clone size: few
J gene: TRBJ1-2
D gene: .
V gene: TRBV6-5

CDR3 DNA: TGCGCCAGCAGCCAATCCGGACAGGGAGGTCAGCCCCAGCATTTT
CDR3 protein: CASSQSGQGGQPQHF
clone size: .
J gene: TRBJ1-5
D gene: TRBD1
V gene: TRBV4-1

CDR3 DNA: TGTTCCAGCAGCTTAGCGGAGACTAGCGGTGACAATGAGCAGTTCTTC
CDR3 protein: CSSSLAETSGDNEQFF
clone size: once
J gene: TRBJ2-1
D gene: TRBD2
V gene: TRBV7-9

CDR3 DNA: TGTGCCAGCAGCTCAACTATGTTAGCGACACCAGATACGCAGTATTTT
CDR3 protein: CASSSTMLATPDTQYF
clone size: .
J gene: TRBJ2-3
D gene: .
V gene: TRBV7-8

CDR3 DNA: TGTGCCATCAGTGAAGGGGGGGGCGCGTGGAACGAGCAGTACTTC
CDR3 protein: CAISEGGGAWNEQYF
clone size: .
J gene: TRBJ2-7
D gene: .
V gene: TRBV10-3

CDR3 DNA: TGTGCCAGCAGAAGGGGTCTTTCCTACGAGCAGTACTTC
CDR3 protein: CASRRGLSYEQYF
clone size: .
J gene: TRBJ2-7
D gene: .
V gene: TRBV28

CDR3 DNA: TGTGCCAGCAGCTTAAGTGGGGCGGAGACCGGGGAGCTGTTTTTT
CDR3 protein: CASSLSGAETGELFF
clone size: .
J gene: TRBJ2-2
D gene: .
V gene: TRBV7-3

CDR3 DNA: TGTGCCAGCAGCCAAGGGCGGGGAGGGGTGAACACTGAAGCTTTCTTT
CDR3 protein: CASSQGRGGVNTEAFF
clone size: .
J gene: TRBJ1-1
D gene: .
V gene: TRBV4-2

CDR3 DNA: TGTGCCAGCAAAGGGGGCACGGGAAACACCATATATTTT
CDR3 protein: CASKGGTGNTIYF
clone size: once
J gene: TRBJ1-3
D gene: TRBD1
V gene: TRBV27

CDR3 DNA: TGCGCCAGCAGCCATAGTGCTCTCTCTGCCAAAAACATTCAGTACTTC
CDR3 protein: CASSHSALSAKNIQYF
clone size: .
J gene: TRBJ2-4
D gene: .
V gene: TRBV4-1

CDR3 DNA: TGTGCCAGCAGCCAAGGCACACAGGGGGTCAATGGCTACACCTTC
CDR3 protein: CASSQGTQGVNGYTF
clone size: few
J gene: TRBJ1-2
D gene: TRBD1
V gene: TRBV4-2

CDR3 DNA: TGCGCCAGCAGCACCGGACAGGCAGCCTACGAGCAGTACTTC
CDR3 protein: CASSTGQAAYEQYF
clone size: .
J gene: TRBJ2-7
D gene: TRBD1
V gene: TRBV5-1

CDR3 DNA: TGTGCCAGCAGCAACCCCCGGTGGCGGAGCTACACAGATACGCAGTATTTT
CDR3 protein: CASSNPRWRSYTDTQYF
clone size: .
J gene: TRBJ2-3
D gene: .
V gene: TRBV28

CDR3 DNA: TGCGCCAGCAGCTTGATACGTGTGGGAGTTAGTAATTCACCCCTCCACTTT
CDR3 protein: CASSLIRVGVSNSPLHF
clone size: .
J gene: TRBJ1-6
D gene: .
V gene: TRBV5-1

CDR3 DNA: TGTGCCAGTTGGGCGAACGGATTTAATGAAAAACTGTTTTTT
CDR3 protein: CASWANGFNEKLFF
clone size: .
J gene: TRBJ1-4
D gene: .
V gene: TRBV19

CDR3 DNA: TGTGCCAGTAGTATTCATGGGGCAGGGGAAGACTATGGCTACACCTTC
CDR3 protein: CASSIHGAGEDYGYTF
clone size: once
J gene: TRBJ1-2
D gene: .
V gene: TRBV19

CDR3 DNA: TGTGCCAGCAGTGATTTAACTCCCTCCTACAATGAGCAGTTCTTC
CDR3 protein: CASSDLTPSYNEQFF
clone size: .
J gene: TRBJ2-1
D gene: .
V gene: TRBV6-1

CDR3 DNA: TGCAGCGTTGAAAGGGGTCGTTGGGAGGGAATGCGGGAATATAGCAATCAGCCCCAGCATTTT
CDR3 protein: CSVERGRWEGMREYSNQPQHF
clone size: .
J gene: TRBJ1-5
D gene: .
V gene: TRBV29-1

CDR3 DNA: TGTGCCAGCAGTTTATTCCCCCTGAACTATGGCTACACCTTC
CDR3 protein: CASSLFPLNYGYTF
clone size: .
J gene: TRBJ1-2
D gene: .
V gene: TRBV27

CDR3 DNA: TGCGCCAGCAGCCCCGGGAGGGCGACTAGCGGGGAGTACAATGAGCAGTTCTTC
CDR3 protein: CASSPGRATSGEYNEQFF
clone size: .
J gene: TRBJ2-1
D gene: TRBD2
V gene: TRBV4-1

CDR3 DNA: TGTGCCAGCAGCGTAGTACAGGGGGGAGGGTACACCTTC
CDR3 protein: CASSVVQGGGYTF
clone size: .
J gene: TRBJ1-2
D gene: TRBD1
V gene: TRBV9

CDR3 DNA: TGTGCCAGCAGCTTACAGGGGGGATCTAATGAAAAACTGTTTTTT
CDR3 protein: CASSLQGGSNEKLFF
clone size: .
J gene: TRBJ1-4
D gene: TRBD1
V gene: TRBV7-9

CDR3 DNA: TGTGCCAGCAGCTGGACAGGGGACTTCATGAACACTGAAGCTTTCTTT
CDR3 protein: CASSWTGDFMNTEAFF
clone size: .
J gene: TRBJ1-1
D gene: TRBD1
V gene: TRBV7-2

CDR3 DNA: TGTGCCTGGAGCCGAGACAGTCAAGAGACCCAGTACTTC
CDR3 protein: CAWSRDSQETQYF
clone size: .
J gene: TRBJ2-5
D gene: .
V gene: TRBV30

CDR3 DNA: TGTGCCAGCTCACCACCCCGAGTAGCGGGAGTAAGGGGAGAGACCCAGTACTTC
CDR3 protein: CASSPPRVAGVRGETQYF
clone size: .
J gene: TRBJ2-5
D gene: TRBD2
V gene: TRBV18

CDR3 DNA: TGTGCCAGCAGCTCCGACACCCAGAACACTGAAGCTTTCTTT
CDR3 protein: CASSSDTQNTEAFF
clone size: once
J gene: TRBJ1-1
D gene: .
V gene: TRBV5-4

CDR3 DNA: TGTGCCAGCAGCCCACGACAGGGGCGGGGATTTTCCTATGGCTACACCTTC
CDR3 protein: CASSPRQGRGFSYGYTF
clone size: .
J gene: TRBJ1-2
D gene: TRBD1
V gene: TRBV7-9

CDR3 DNA: TGTGCCAGCAGCTCCCACACAGATACGCAGTATTTT
CDR3 protein: CASSSHTDTQYF
clone size: .
J gene: TRBJ2-3
D gene: .
V gene: TRBV11-3

CDR3 DNA: TGTGCCAGCAGCCAGGGGGACGGATACACAGATACGCAGTATTTT
CDR3 protein: CASSQGDGYTDTQYF
clone size: .
J gene: TRBJ2-3
D gene: TRBD1
V gene: TRBV7-7